The present T cell receptor beta chain was sequenced within a study of OX40 agonist ivuxolimab in advanced cancers. The CDR3 sequence is 16 residues long. Germline V lookup: CDR1 MGHRA, CDR2 YSYEKL. Trimming cost V 4 bases and J 6 bases; bases outside gene matches: 11. Collection of blood occurred at baseline, at cycle 4 day 1, and at cycle 7 day 1. Libraries were prepared by immunoSEQ multiplex PCR; TCRdb keeps only in-frame clonotypes and omits some of them. The table records about 84,000 clones, more than 75% of them present only once. The chain has TRBV4-1 and TRBJ1-4; 7 bases match TRBD1. The specimen comprised CD4+ or CD8+ T cells sorted from blood, sampled in a trial of the OX40 agonist ivuxolimab. The receptor comes from an adult with an advanced solid tumor such as melanoma, head and neck, liver or kidney cancer. CDR3 nucleotide sequence: TGCGCCAGCAGCCCCTCCGGGGACAGCAAGTATGAAAAACTGTTTTTT. It specifies CASSPSGDSKYEKLFF.